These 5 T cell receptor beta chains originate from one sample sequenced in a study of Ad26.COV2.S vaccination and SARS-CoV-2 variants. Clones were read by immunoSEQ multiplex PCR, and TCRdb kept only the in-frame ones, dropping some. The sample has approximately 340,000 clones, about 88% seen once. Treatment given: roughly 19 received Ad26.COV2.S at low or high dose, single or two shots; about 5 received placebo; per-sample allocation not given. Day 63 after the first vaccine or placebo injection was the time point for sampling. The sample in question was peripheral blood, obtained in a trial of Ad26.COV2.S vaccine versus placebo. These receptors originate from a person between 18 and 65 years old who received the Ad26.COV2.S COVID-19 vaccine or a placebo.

The CDR3 here is CAWSPGKNTEAFF. DNA for the CDR3: TGTGCCTGGAGCCCAGGGAAGAACACTGAAGCTTTCTTT. The chain carries TRBV30 and TRBJ1-1, with a weak D call TRBD1 (5 bases). Trimming removed 3 bases at V and 1 base at J, with 9 bases between. Germline V CDR1 and CDR2: GTSNPN, SVGIG (reference sequence). The CDR3 is 13 amino acids.

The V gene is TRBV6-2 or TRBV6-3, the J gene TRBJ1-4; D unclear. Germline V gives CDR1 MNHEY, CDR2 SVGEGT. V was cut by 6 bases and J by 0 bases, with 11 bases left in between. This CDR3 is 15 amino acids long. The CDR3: CASSPSFATNEKLFF. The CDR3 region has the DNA TGTGCCAGCAGCCCGAGTTTTGCAACTAATGAAAAACTGTTTTTT.

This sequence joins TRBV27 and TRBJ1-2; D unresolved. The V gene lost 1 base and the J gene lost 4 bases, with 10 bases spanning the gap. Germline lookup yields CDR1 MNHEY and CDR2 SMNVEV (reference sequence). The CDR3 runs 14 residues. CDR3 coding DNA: TGTGCCAGCAGTTTATTGGGCGGACCCTATGGCTACACCTTC. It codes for CASSLLGGPYGYTF.

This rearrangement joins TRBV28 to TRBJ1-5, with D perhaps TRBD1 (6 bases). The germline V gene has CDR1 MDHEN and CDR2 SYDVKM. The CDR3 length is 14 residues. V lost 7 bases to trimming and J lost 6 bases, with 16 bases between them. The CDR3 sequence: CASTRGGDGQPQHF. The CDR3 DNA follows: TGTGCCAGCACCCGAGGGGGGGATGGTCAGCCCCAGCATTTT.

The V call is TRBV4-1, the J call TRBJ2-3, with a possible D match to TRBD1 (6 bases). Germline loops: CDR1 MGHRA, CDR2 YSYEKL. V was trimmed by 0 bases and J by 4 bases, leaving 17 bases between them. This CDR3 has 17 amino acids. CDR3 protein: CASSQDLPGTRADTQYF. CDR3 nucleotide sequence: TGCGCCAGCAGCCAAGATCTCCCTGGGACACGCGCAGATACGCAGTATTTT.